Below, one T cell receptor (beta chain) is given with its context. The data belong to a study of long-term antiretroviral therapy in people with HIV. It was version v3.0 of the immunoSEQ assay that was run at survey level. Generated by immunoSEQ multiplex PCR, the TCRdb table keeps only in-frame clones and is missing some. The table records some 33,000 clones, roughly 87% of them present only once. CDR1 is MDHEN, CDR2 SYDVKM, per germline. V trimming: 0 bases; J trimming: 3 bases; junction bases outside the gene matches: 5. This CDR3 comprises 17 residues. This sample comprised unsorted PBMCs, obtained 0.6 years after starting antiretroviral therapy. V gene TRBV28 combines with J gene TRBJ2-4; 10 nucleotides match TRBD1. The clonotype originates from a man aged 18 to 30 with HIV. CDR3 residues: CASSLWGQGTGKNIQYF. CDR3 bases: TGTGCCAGCAGTTTATGGGGACAGGGGACGGGCAAAAACATTCAGTACTTC.